Below, 7 T cell receptor beta chains from the same sample are listed, as sequenced in a study of T cells in Graves' hyperthyroidism and ophthalmopathy. Amplification yielded TCR beta CDR3 regions, with RNA transcripts as the source. TCR CDR3 regions were first amplified by RT-PCR with HTBI primers. TCRdb reprocessed the multiplex PCR reads with MiXCR, giving one entry per CDR3 protein. In the table there are approximately 710,000 distinct CDR3 sequences, roughly a sixth of which are singletons. What was sequenced was blood. These receptors were collected from a man aged 50 or older with Graves' hyperthyroidism.

About this clonotype itself: Given the absence of the conserved phenylalanine or tryptophan at the CDR3 end, a read error is likely. This sequence joins TRBV29-1 and TRBJ2-7; either TRBD1 or TRBD2 may supply D (5 bases each). V was trimmed by 4 bases and J by 2 bases, leaving 12 bases between them. The germline CDR1 and CDR2 sequences are SQVTM and ANQGSEA. The CDR3 is 13 residues long. In nucleotides, the CDR3 is TGCAGCGTTGTGGGACCGGAAACCTACGAGCAGTACCTC. It yields the protein CSVVGPETYEQYL.

This clonotype was seen a handful of times. This sequence joins TRBV7-6 and TRBJ2-1; D might be TRBD2 (6 bases). Deletions cut 1 base from V and 3 bases from J, with 10 bases between. CDR3 length: 15 residues. CDR1 SGHVS and CDR2 FNYEAQ come from the germline V gene. For the CDR3, the DNA is TGTGCCAGCAGCTTAGGGGACTGGGTCTACAATGAGCAGTTCTTC. It yields the protein CASSLGDWVYNEQFF.

This clonotype was picked up many times. The chain recombines TRBV5-1 with TRBJ2-6; 7 nucleotides line up with TRBD1. After removal of 0 bases from V and 0 bases from J, the junction contained 6 bases not matched to a gene. CDR1 is SGHRS, CDR2 YFSETQ, per germline. CDR3 size: 18 residues. The CDR3 sequence is CASSLAGTASSGANVLTF. CDR3 bases: TGCGCCAGCAGCTTGGCCGGGACAGCAAGCTCTGGGGCCAACGTCCTGACTTTC. The whole variable domain, remainder taken from reference TRBV5-1 and TRBJ2-6, is KAGVTQTPRYLIKTRGQQVTLSCSPISGHRSVSWYQQTPGQGLQFLFEYFSETQRNKGNFPGRFSGRQFSNSRSEMNVSTLELGDSALYLCASSLAGTASSGANVLTFGAGSRLTVL.

J is TRBJ2-1 and V is TRBV4-3, with 11 positions matching TRBD2. V lost 0 bases, J lost 1 base, and 5 bases stayed unmatched. In germline, CDR1 is LGHNA, CDR2 YSLEER. The CDR3 has 18 residues. This CDR3 is CASSQDSTSGGSYNEQFF. The DNA for the CDR3 is TGCGCCAGCAGCCAAGACTCAACTAGCGGGGGATCCTACAATGAGCAGTTCTTC.

This clonotype has a count of ten or more. The rearrangement joins TRBV7-9 to TRBJ2-3; D is undetermined. The V and J ends lost 2 bases and 0 bases respectively, with 6 bases between them. CDR1 is SEHNR and CDR2 is FQNEAQ in the germline V gene (reference sequence). The CDR3 loop spans 14 amino acids. The CDR3 is CASSLPYSTDTQYF. The CDR3 DNA follows: TGTGCCAGCAGCTTACCTTATAGCACAGATACGCAGTATTTT.

This clonotype was seen at least ten times. The chain combines TRBV20-1 with TRBJ2-5, with D possibly matching TRBD2 (6 bases). Germline V CDR1 and CDR2: DFQATT, SNEGSKA (reference sequence). The CDR3 consists of 11 residues. Trimming pared 4 bases from V and 10 bases from J, leaving 13 bases between. CDR3 sequence (DNA): TGCAGTGCTACCCTCGGGGGAATCCAGTACTTC. Translated, it gives CSATLGGIQYF.

This clonotype occurred a few times. The chain joins TRBV28 to TRBJ1-5; D is ambiguous. The CDR3 totals 15 residues. The germline V gene encodes CDR1 MDHEN and CDR2 SYDVKM. The germline V and J ends were trimmed by 1 base and 0 bases, with 7 bases remaining between them. Written as DNA, the CDR3 is TGTGCCAGCAGTTTATACATATATAGCAATCAGCCCCAGCATTTT. Translated: CASSLYIYSNQPQHF.